The present T cell receptor (beta chain) was sequenced within a study of T cell responses to AZD1222 COVID-19 vaccine. There are 16 residues in the CDR3. Per germline, CDR1 SGHRS and CDR2 YFSETQ. The germline V and J ends were trimmed by 3 bases and 5 bases, with 17 bases remaining between them. Assay: immunoSEQ multiplex PCR; the TCRdb copy retains only in-frame clones and omits some. This sample carries 150,000 to 200,000 clones, 87% of them seen once, and the ten largest clones take about 3%. Of note for this clone: Its antigen remains unidentified.

Points from the study as a whole: Epitopes outside B.1.351 and B.1.1.7 mutated regions reportedly drew nearly half of spike TCRs. Sampled repertoires all dated from after the peak T cell response. Clonal diversity was possibly underestimated, and white British individuals and females predominated among donors.

The sample was peripheral blood, taken on day 0 of MenACWY control vaccination. The TCR sequence derives from an adult in good health. This chain connects TRBV5-1 to TRBJ1-4, with D perhaps TRBD1 (5 bases). CDR3 nucleotides: TGCGCCAGCAGCTATGGGACTCCCTCTCGGAATGAAAAACTGTTTTTT. This sequence encodes CASSYGTPSRNEKLFF.